The 19 T cell receptor beta chains listed next were all sequenced from one sample in a study of blood T cell repertoires in COVID-19. Sequenced by immunoSEQ multiplex PCR; TCRdb stores in-frame clones only, minus some. The data contain a few hundred thousand clones, around 87% of them singletons. Sequenced sample: peripheral blood. The receptors were sampled from a woman in her forties or fifties who had recovered from COVID-19.

The V and J genes are TRBV20-1 and TRBJ1-1, with 7 positions matching TRBD1. The CDR3 loop spans 11 amino acids. V lost 5 bases, J lost 7 bases, and 4 bases stayed unmatched. From germline, CDR1 is DFQATT and CDR2 SNEGSKA (reference sequence). CDR3 sequence reads: CSAGQDFEAFF. The CDR3 DNA sequence: TGCAGTGCTGGACAGGATTTTGAAGCTTTCTTT.

This clone has more than one count but fewer than ten. The chain is built from TRBV7-9 and TRBJ1-5, with a tentative D call TRBD1 (6 bases). This CDR3 has 15 residues. V lost 5 bases to trimming and J lost 1 base, with 12 bases between them. In germline, CDR1 is SEHNR, CDR2 FQNEAQ (reference sequence). CDR3 nucleotides: TGTGCCAGCAGCGAACAGGGCGTGAGCAATCAGCCCCAGCATTTT. Its translation is CASSEQGVSNQPQHF.

The chain links TRBV5-1 to TRBJ2-3, with D possibly matching TRBD2 (5 bases). V dropped 7 bases and J dropped 1 base, with 13 bases sitting between them. CDR3 length: 14 amino acids. In germline, CDR1 is SGHRS, CDR2 YFSETQ. CDR3: CASSLAEGTDTQYF. CDR3 nucleotides: TGCGCCAGCTCGCTAGCAGAAGGCACAGATACGCAGTATTTT. Filled out from reference TRBV5-1 and TRBJ2-3, the complete variable domain reads KAGVTQTPRYLIKTRGQQVTLSCSPISGHRSVSWYQQTPGQGLQFLFEYFSETQRNKGNFPGRFSGRQFSNSRSEMNVSTLELGDSALYLCASSLAEGTDTQYFGPGTRLTVL.

V and J are TRBV27 and TRBJ2-2; 10 bases are shared with TRBD1. CDR3 size: 15 residues. Germline CDR1 MNHEY, CDR2 SMNVEV (reference sequence). With V trimmed by 4 bases and J by 7 bases, 6 bases remained unmatched. DNA for the CDR3: TGTGCCAGCAGTTACGGACAGGGGGGGATCGGGGAGCTGTTTTTT. Protein sequence: CASSYGQGGIGELFF.

The rearrangement joins TRBV4-2 to TRBJ2-7; possible D gene TRBD1, 6 bases. This CDR3 has 13 amino acids. CDR1 LGHNA and CDR2 YNFKEQ come from the germline V gene. The V end lost 4 bases, the J end lost 2 bases, and 9 bases lay between the germline ends. The CDR3: CASSRDTAYEQYF. CDR3 sequence (DNA): TGTGCCAGCAGCCGGGACACAGCCTACGAGCAGTACTTC.

The chain is built from TRBV6-1 and TRBJ1-1; D might be TRBD1 (5 bases). V shed 2 bases and J shed 5 bases, with 9 bases lying between them. This CDR3 is built from 13 residues. Germline loops: CDR1 MNHNS, CDR2 SASEGT. For the CDR3, the DNA is TGTGCCAGCAGTGAATCAGGGAGGACTGAAGCTTTCTTT. The encoded protein is CASSESGRTEAFF.

The chain recombines TRBV2 with TRBJ2-7; TRBD2 is a possible D gene (6 bases). The CDR3 has 14 amino acids. V lost 5 bases and J 3 bases, leaving 14 bases between the germline ends. Germline values: CDR1 SNHLY, CDR2 FYNNEI. The CDR3 sequence is CASSFGTDYYEQYF. In DNA, the CDR3 is TGTGCCAGCAGTTTCGGGACGGACTACTACGAGCAGTACTTC.

The V call is TRBV6-2 or TRBV6-3, the J call TRBJ2-3; tentative D call: TRBD2 (6 bases). V dropped 2 bases and J dropped 5 bases, with 11 bases sitting between them. Germline CDR1 MNHEY, CDR2 SVGEGT. The CDR3 covers 14 residues. This chain's CDR3 is CASSYGDSRDTQYF. The CDR3 bases are TGTGCCAGCAGTTACGGGGACTCCAGAGATACGCAGTATTTT.

This chain joins TRBV10-3 and TRBJ2-2; possible D gene TRBD2, 5 bases. Germline assignment: CDR1 ENHRY and CDR2 SYGVKD. Trimming cost V 0 bases and J 3 bases, with 8 bases left between them. This CDR3 has 15 residues. The CDR3 loop reads CAISESSDHTGELFF. CDR3 nucleotide sequence: TGTGCCATCAGTGAGTCTAGCGATCACACCGGGGAGCTGTTTTTT.

The chain couples TRBV12-3 or TRBV12-4 to TRBJ2-3; 7 nucleotides line up with TRBD2. The CDR3 covers 13 residues. Unmatched junction bases numbered 2, after V lost 3 bases and J lost 5 bases. The CDR3 spells CASSLGGEDTQYF. DNA of the CDR3: TGTGCCAGCAGTTTGGGGGGGGAAGATACGCAGTATTTT.

The V and J genes are TRBV9 and TRBJ2-7; 9 bases are a match to TRBD2. The V segment lost 0 bases and the J segment 3 bases; nucleotides outside the gene matches: 10. CDR3 size: 17 residues. Germline V lookup: CDR1 SGDLS, CDR2 YYNGEE. The CDR3 spells CASSVGGSGRDGYEQYF. CDR3 nucleotide sequence: TGTGCCAGCAGCGTAGGGGGTAGCGGGAGAGATGGCTACGAGCAGTACTTC.

J is TRBJ1-4 and V is TRBV28; 9 bases are a match to TRBD1. Germline V CDR1 and CDR2: MDHEN, SYDVKM. Trimming removed 5 bases from V and 11 bases from J; junction bases left unmatched: 9. CDR3 size: 14 residues. CDR3 coding DNA: TGTGCCAGCAGTACCTGGGACAGGGAGGGGAAACTGTTTTTT. Translation: CASSTWDREGKLFF.

This rearrangement joins TRBV6-5 to TRBJ1-2; tentative D call: TRBD1 (6 bases). With 6 bases removed from V and 7 bases from J, the gap between germline ends came to 18 bases. Germline V gene lookup returns CDR1 MNHEY and CDR2 SVGAGI. The CDR3 runs 14 residues. The CDR3 DNA follows: TGTGCCAGCAGACAAATAGTACAGGGATCTGGCTACACCTTC. Translating gives CASRQIVQGSGYTF.

In this sample, this clone turned up once. The chain has TRBV9 and TRBJ1-1; TRBD1 aligns across 9 bases. Looked up from germline, CDR1 is SGDLS and CDR2 is YYNGEE. The trim removed 5 bases at V and 8 bases at J, leaving 7 bases unmatched. The CDR3 runs to 13 residues. DNA for the CDR3: TGTGCCAGCAGTCCAGACGGGACAGGGGAAGCTTTCTTT. Encoded protein: CASSPDGTGEAFF. Based on the CDR3 plus reference TRBV9 and TRBJ1-1, the full variable domain is DSGVTQTPKHLITATGQRVTLRCSPRSGDLSVYWYQQSLDQGLQFLIQYYNGEERAKGNILERFSAQQFPDLHSELNLSSLELGDSALYFCASSPDGTGEAFFGQGTRLTVV.

This clone occurred once. This chain links TRBV4-3 with TRBJ2-7; weak D call: TRBD1 (5 bases). The CDR3 covers 15 residues. Germline assignment: CDR1 LGHNA and CDR2 YSLEER. Trimming took 3 bases from V and 3 from J, leaving 15 bases between them. CDR3 sequence reads: CASSQSFGASYEQYF. The DNA of the CDR3 is TGCGCCAGCAGCCAGTCCTTTGGGGCCAGCTACGAGCAGTACTTC.

This chain joins TRBV7-8 and TRBJ1-5; D is possibly TRBD1 (5 bases). The germline gives CDR1 SGHVS, CDR2 FQNEAQ. V gave up 5 bases and J gave up 2 bases, with 16 bases separating them. This CDR3 region has 16 residues. The CDR3 DNA sequence: TGTGCCAGCAGCCCCTTTGCGGGGGAAGGCAATCAGCCCCAGCATTTT. Translated: CASSPFAGEGNQPQHF.

The rearrangement joins TRBV28 to TRBJ2-6, with TRBD2 identical over 7 bases. After removal of 11 bases from V and 0 bases from J, the junction contained 7 bases not matched to a gene. Germline-derived CDR1 and CDR2 are MDHEN and SYDVKM. CDR3 length equals 15 residues. In nucleotides, the CDR3 is TGTGCCTACTCGGGGGGTACCTCTGGGGCCAACGTCCTGACTTTC. It specifies CAYSGGTSGANVLTF.

CDR3: CASSPPSSLRGPQYF. The CDR3 nucleotides read TGTGCCAGCAGCCCTCCGTCTTCCCTCAGGGGGCCCCAGTACTTC. The chain joins TRBV7-6 to TRBJ2-5, with 8 bases matching TRBD1. This CDR3 is 15 amino acids long. Trimming removed 5 bases from V and 9 bases from J; junction bases left unmatched: 14. Germline V gene lookup returns CDR1 SGHVS and CDR2 FNYEAQ.

V is TRBV2 and J is TRBJ2-7, with a tentative D call TRBD2 (6 bases). V lost 8 bases to trimming and J lost 5 bases, with 16 bases between them. The CDR3 runs to 13 residues. In germline, CDR1 is SNHLY, CDR2 FYNNEI. DNA for the CDR3: TGTGCCAGCCATTGGCGGGAAGGGGACGAGCAGTACTTC. Residues: CASHWREGDEQYF.